The 8 T cell receptor beta chains below all came from one sample that was sequenced in a study of vaccination and CD4 T cells after COVID-19. Cultured CD4+ T-cell DNA underwent Oncomine TCR Beta short-read sequencing. Via MiXCR, TCRdb re-called the PCR reads, giving one row per CDR3 protein. Here the sample spans about 15,000 distinct CDR3 sequences, 52% being singletons. Treatment in this sample: roughly 10-day PBMC culture with coronavirus spike peptide pools or control peptides (ViraFEST assay). These receptors' targets are unknown. Sequenced material: CD4+ T cells from blood, cultured in vitro. Every receptor here comes from a human donor who had recovered from COVID-19.

This chain connects TRBV6-2 or TRBV6-3 to TRBJ2-1; 7 nucleotides line up with TRBD2. CDR3 length: 15 amino acids. V dropped 6 bases and J dropped 0; count of bases not matched to a gene: 5. From germline, CDR1 is MNHEY and CDR2 SVGEGT. The CDR3 loop is CASRLGGSSYNEQFF. CDR3 bases: TGTGCCAGCAGACTGGGAGGGAGCTCCTACAATGAGCAGTTCTTC.

The chain joins TRBV9 to TRBJ2-7; 10 positions agree with TRBD1. V lost 4 bases to trimming and J lost 3 bases; unmatched junction nucleotides: 7. This CDR3 has 15 amino acids. The V gene's germline CDR1 is SGDLS and CDR2 YYNGEE. CDR3 coding DNA: TGTGCCAGCAGCCCATCGACAGGGGGCTTCTACGAGCAGTACTTC. Translating it yields CASSPSTGGFYEQYF.

Only one count was recorded for this clonotype. The chain combines TRBV20-1 with TRBJ2-1; D call uncertain. V was cut by 4 bases and J by 2 bases, with 15 bases left in between. The CDR3 is made up of 15 amino acids. Germline CDR1 is DFQATT and CDR2 is SNEGSKA (reference sequence). The CDR3 spells CSATRPGPAYNEQFF. DNA of the CDR3: TGCAGTGCTACCCGGCCCGGCCCAGCCTACAATGAGCAGTTCTTC.

This clonotype was observed a few times. The V and J genes are TRBV19 and TRBJ1-5, with D uncertain. Per germline, CDR1 LNHDA and CDR2 SQIVND (reference sequence). The germline V and J ends were trimmed by 5 bases and 4 bases, with 9 bases remaining between them. This CDR3 has 13 residues. Here the CDR3 reads CASSEDPNQPQHF. The CDR3 nucleotides are TGTGCCAGTAGTGAGGACCCTAATCAGCCCCAGCATTTT. The complete variable domain, with remaining parts taken from reference TRBV19 and TRBJ1-5, reads DGGITQSPKYLFRKEGQNVTLSCEQNLNHDAMYWYRQDPGQGLRLIYYSQIVNDFQKGDIAEGYSVSREKKESFPLTVTSAQKNPTAFYLCASSEDPNQPQHFGDGTRLSIL.

This clonotype is judged medium-sized. The V call is TRBV12-3 or TRBV12-4, the J call TRBJ1-5, with TRBD1 matching over 7 bases. The CDR3 has 16 amino acids. V gave up 5 bases and J gave up 6 bases; unmatched junction bases: 13. The CDR3 reads CASSGREGARGQPQHF. CDR3 nucleotide sequence: TGTGCCAGCAGTGGGAGAGAGGGGGCCAGGGGTCAGCCCCAGCATTTT.

V usage is TRBV2 and J usage is TRBJ1-2; 7 nucleotides match TRBD1. The CDR3 is 13 amino acids. In germline, CDR1 is SNHLY, CDR2 FYNNEI. Trimming took 2 bases from V and 8 from J; bases not matched to a gene: 5. The CDR3 sequence: CASSERSGGGYTF. The DNA for the CDR3 is TGTGCCAGCAGTGAAAGATCAGGGGGGGGCTACACCTTC.

The V gene is TRBV19, the J gene TRBJ1-5; 7 bases are shared with TRBD1. V trimming: 7 bases; J trimming: 4 bases; junction bases outside the gene matches: 7. The germline CDR1 and CDR2 sequences are LNHDA and SQIVND (reference sequence). This CDR3 is built from 14 residues. Written as DNA, the CDR3 is TGTGCCAGTACTTATGGACAGGAAAATCAGCCCCAGCATTTT. Translating it yields CASTYGQENQPQHF.

This rearrangement joins TRBV27 to TRBJ2-1; D gene unclear. With 4 bases removed from V and 1 base from J, the gap between germline ends came to 5 bases. The CDR3 is made up of 13 amino acids. Germline assignment: CDR1 MNHEY and CDR2 SMNVEV (reference sequence). CDR3 loop: CASSSPSYNEQFF. In nucleotides, the CDR3 is TGTGCCAGCAGTTCTCCGTCCTACAATGAGCAGTTCTTC.